This T cell receptor (beta chain) came from a study of regulatory T cells in long-lasting Graves disease. Study-level findings and limits: Persistent patients had a count of shared public clonotypes (approximately 3,000) that exceeded that of new patients (almost 1,000). Newly diagnosed patients had higher TCR diversity than persistent Graves' patients did.

This clonotype was observed a handful of times. Its target is not known. According to the study, TCR beta libraries were built with iRepertoire HTBI primers and CDR3-region Arm-PCR. In TCRdb, the multiplex PCR reads were re-called with MiXCR into one record per CDR3 protein. The sample records 560,000 or so distinct CDR3 sequences, 15% to 20% being singletons. Sample time point: newly diagnosed GD, antithyroid drugs for less than 3 months. PBMC-derived RNA was used for the TCR library. A further study also used this sample, focusing on T cells in Graves' hyperthyroidism and ophthalmopathy.

Sequencing was performed on peripheral blood mononuclear cells (PBMCs), taken at new diagnosis, from a patient treated with antithyroid drugs. This TCR came from a man between 18 and 35 years old with Graves disease.

CDR3 DNA: TGTGCCAGCAGCGTTACCCCCGGGACAGGGGAAAGAGATACGCAGTATTTT. The encoded protein is CASSVTPGTGERDTQYF. The J gene is TRBJ2-3, the V gene TRBV7-6, with 10 bases fitting TRBD1. Looked up from germline, CDR1 is SGHVS and CDR2 is FNYEAQ. This CDR3 comprises 17 residues. Trimming cost V 5 bases and J 5 bases; bases outside gene matches: 13.